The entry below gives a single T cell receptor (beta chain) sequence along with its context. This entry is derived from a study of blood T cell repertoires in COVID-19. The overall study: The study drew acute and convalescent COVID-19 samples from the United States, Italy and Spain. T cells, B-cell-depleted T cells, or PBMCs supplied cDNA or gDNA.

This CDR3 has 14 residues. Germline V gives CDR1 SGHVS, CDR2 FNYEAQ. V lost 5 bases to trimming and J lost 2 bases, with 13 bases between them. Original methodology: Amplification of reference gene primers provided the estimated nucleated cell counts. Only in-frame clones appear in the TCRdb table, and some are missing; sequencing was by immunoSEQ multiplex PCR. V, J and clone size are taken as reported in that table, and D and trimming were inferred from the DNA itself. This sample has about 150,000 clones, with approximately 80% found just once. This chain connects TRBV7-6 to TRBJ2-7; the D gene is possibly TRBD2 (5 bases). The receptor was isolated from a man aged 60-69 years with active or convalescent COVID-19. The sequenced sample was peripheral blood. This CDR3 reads CASSPIRGTYEQYF. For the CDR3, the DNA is TGTGCCAGCAGCCCTATTAGAGGGACCTACGAGCAGTACTTC.